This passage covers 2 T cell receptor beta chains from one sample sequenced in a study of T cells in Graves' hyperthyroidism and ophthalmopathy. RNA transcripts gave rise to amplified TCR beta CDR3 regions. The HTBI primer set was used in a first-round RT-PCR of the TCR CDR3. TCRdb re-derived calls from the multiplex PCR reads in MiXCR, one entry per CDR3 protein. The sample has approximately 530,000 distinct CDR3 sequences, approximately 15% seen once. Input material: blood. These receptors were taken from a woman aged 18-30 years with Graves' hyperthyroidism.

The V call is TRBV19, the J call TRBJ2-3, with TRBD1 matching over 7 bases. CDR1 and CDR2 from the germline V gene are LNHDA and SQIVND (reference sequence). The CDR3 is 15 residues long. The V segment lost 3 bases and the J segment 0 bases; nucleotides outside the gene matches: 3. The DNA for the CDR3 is TGTGCCAGTAGTATTGGACAGGCGAGCACAGATACGCAGTATTTT. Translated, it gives CASSIGQASTDTQYF.

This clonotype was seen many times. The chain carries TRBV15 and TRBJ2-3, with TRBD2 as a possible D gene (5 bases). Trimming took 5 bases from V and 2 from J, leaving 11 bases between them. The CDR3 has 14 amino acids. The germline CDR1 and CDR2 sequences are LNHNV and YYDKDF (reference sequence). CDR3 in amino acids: CATSAAGNTDTQYF. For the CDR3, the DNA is TGTGCCACCAGCGCCGCCGGGAACACAGATACGCAGTATTTT.